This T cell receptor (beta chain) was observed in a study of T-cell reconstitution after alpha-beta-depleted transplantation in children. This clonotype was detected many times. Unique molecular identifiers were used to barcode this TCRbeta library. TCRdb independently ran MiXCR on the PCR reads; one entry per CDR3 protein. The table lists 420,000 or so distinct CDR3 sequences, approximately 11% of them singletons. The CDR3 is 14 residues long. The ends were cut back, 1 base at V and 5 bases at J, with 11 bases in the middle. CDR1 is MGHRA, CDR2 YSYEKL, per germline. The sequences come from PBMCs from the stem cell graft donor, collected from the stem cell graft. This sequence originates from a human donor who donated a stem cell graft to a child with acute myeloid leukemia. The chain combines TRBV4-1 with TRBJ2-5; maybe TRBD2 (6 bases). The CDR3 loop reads CASSQGGLKETQYF. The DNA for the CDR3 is TGCGCCAGCAGCCAAGGGGGACTTAAGGAGACCCAGTACTTC.